This T cell receptor (beta chain) stems from a study of siplizumab effects on memory and regulatory T cells. Overall study results and limits: In unstimulated cells, naive T cells appeared more diverse than memory T cells and seemed major alloresponse contributors.

Around 100,000 TCR templates underwent assay in each sample. Clones were sequenced by immunoSEQ multiplex PCR, and TCRdb holds only the in-frame ones, with some missing. Of about 110,000 clones listed, under 95% are singletons. In the case of this clone: Its antigen is as yet unknown.

This CDR3 has 16 amino acids. CDR1 is SGDLS, CDR2 YYNGEE, per germline. V lost 0 bases and J lost 4, with 14 bases in between. V usage is TRBV9 and J usage is TRBJ1-3, with D unresolved. The specimen sequenced was CD4+ T cells sorted from blood. This TCR was recovered from a human donor in good health. The CDR3 DNA reads as TGTGCCAGCAGCGTAGAGGTTGGGTTGCGAGGAAACACCATATATTTT. Translating it yields CASSVEVGLRGNTIYF.